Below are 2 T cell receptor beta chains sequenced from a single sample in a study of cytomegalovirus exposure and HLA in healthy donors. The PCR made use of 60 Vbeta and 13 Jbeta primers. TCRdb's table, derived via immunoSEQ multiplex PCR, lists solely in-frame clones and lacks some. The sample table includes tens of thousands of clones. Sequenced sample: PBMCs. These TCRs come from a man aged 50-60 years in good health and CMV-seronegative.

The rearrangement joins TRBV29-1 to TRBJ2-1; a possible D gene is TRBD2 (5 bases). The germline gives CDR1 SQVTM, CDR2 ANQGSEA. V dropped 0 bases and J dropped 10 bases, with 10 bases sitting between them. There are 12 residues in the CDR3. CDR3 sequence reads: CSVEDVGGEQFF. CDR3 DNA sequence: TGCAGCGTTGAAGATGTGGGCGGGGAGCAGTTCTTC.

CDR3 coding DNA: TGTGCCAGCAGGACCACTCCCGGGACAGGGTACGATGGTACTGAAGCTTTCTTT. Translation gives CASRTTPGTGYDGTEAFF. This rearrangement joins TRBV2 to TRBJ1-1, with TRBD1 matching over 9 bases. The CDR3 is 18 residues long. Germline assignment: CDR1 SNHLY and CDR2 FYNNEI. V dropped 6 bases and J dropped 5; count of bases not matched to a gene: 19.